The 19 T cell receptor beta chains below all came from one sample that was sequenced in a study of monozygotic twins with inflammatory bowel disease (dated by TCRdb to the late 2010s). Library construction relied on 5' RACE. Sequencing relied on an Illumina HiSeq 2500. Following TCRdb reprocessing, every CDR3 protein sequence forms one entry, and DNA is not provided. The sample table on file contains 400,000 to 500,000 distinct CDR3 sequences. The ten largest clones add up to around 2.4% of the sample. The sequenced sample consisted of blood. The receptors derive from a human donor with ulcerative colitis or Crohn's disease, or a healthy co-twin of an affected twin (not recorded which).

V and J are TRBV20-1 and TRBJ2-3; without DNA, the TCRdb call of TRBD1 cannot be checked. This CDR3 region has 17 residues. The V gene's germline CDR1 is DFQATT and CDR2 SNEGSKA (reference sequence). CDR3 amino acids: CSAGPRRGTISTDTQYF.

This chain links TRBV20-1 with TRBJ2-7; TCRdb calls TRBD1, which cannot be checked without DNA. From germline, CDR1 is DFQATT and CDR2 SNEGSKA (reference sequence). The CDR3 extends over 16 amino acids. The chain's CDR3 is CSARRNRGGNSYEQYF.

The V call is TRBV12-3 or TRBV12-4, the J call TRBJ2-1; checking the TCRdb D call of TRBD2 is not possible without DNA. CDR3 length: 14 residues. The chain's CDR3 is CATIRDSRRNEQFF.

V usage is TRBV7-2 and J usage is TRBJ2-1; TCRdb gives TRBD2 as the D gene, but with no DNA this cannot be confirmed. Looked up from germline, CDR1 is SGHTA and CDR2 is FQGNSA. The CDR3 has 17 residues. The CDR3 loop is CASSLGGSGGPYNEQFF. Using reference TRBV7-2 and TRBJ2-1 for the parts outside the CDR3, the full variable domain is GAGVSQSPSNKVTEKGKDVELRCDPISGHTALYWYRQSLGQGLEFLIYFQGNSAPDKSGLPSDRFSAERTGGSVSTLTIQRTQQEDSAVYLCASSLGGSGGPYNEQFFGPGTRLTVL.

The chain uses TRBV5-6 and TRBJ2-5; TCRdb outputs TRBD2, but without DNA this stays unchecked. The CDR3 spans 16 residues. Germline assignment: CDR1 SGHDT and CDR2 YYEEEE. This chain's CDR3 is CASSLARPFGEETQYF.

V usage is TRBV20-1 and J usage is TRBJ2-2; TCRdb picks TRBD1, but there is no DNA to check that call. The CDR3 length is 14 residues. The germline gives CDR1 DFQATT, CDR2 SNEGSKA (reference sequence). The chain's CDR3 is CSAGPGQGTGELFF.

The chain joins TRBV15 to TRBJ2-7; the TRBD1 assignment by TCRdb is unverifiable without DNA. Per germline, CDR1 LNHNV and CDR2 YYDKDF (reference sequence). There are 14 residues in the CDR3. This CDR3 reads CATSRDRLAPREYF.

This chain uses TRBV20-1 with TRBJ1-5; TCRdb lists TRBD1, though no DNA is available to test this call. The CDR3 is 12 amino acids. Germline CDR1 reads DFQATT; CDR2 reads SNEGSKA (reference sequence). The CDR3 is CSASEGLQPQHF.

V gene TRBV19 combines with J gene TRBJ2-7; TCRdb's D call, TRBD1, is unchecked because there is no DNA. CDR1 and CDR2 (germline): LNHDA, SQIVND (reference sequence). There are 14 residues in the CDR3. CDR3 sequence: CASSRGGDSYEQYF.

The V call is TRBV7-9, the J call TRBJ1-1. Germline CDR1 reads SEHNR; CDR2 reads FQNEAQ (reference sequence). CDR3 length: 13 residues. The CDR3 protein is CASSSAQRTEAFF.

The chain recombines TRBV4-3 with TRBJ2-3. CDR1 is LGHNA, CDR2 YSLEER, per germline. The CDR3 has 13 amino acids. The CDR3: CASSQDLGKGQYF.

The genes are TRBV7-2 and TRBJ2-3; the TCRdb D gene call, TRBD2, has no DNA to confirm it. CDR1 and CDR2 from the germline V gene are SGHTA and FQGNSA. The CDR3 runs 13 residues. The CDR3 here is CASSRPATGTQYF.

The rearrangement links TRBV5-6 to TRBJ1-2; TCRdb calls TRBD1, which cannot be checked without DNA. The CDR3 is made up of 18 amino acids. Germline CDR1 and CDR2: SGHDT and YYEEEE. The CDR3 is CASSFTAGVITLGYGYTF. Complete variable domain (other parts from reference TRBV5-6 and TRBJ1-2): DAGVTQSPTHLIKTRGQQVTLRCSPKSGHDTVSWYQQALGQGPQFIFQYYEEEERQRGNFPDRFSGHQFPNYSSELNVNALLLGDSALYLCASSFTAGVITLGYGYTFGSGTRLTVV.

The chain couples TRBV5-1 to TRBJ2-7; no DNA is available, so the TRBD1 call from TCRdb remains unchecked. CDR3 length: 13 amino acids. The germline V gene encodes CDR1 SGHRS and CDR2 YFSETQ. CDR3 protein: CASSTDRTTSRLF.

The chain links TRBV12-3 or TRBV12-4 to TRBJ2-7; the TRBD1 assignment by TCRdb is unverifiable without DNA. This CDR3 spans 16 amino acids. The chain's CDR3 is CASSSHPPGGGYEQYF.

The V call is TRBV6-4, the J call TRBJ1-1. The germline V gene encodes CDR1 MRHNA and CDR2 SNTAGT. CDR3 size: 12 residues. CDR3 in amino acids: CASSERDTEAFF.

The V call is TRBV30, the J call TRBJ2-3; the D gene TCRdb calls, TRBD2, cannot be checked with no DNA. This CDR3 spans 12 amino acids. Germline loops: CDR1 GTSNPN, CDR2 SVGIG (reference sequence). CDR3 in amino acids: CAWGPGRDTQYF.

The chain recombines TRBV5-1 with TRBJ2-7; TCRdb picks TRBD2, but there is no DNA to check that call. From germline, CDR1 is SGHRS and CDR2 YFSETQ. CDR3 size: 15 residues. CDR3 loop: CASSPASGSIYEQYF.

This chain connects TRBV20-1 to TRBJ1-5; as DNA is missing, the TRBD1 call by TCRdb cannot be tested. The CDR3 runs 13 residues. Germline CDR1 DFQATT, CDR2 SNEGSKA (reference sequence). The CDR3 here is CSARGTVNQPQHF.